These T cell receptor beta chains were read from a single sample in a study of blood T cell repertoires in COVID-19. Only in-frame clones appear in the TCRdb table, and some are missing; sequencing was by immunoSEQ multiplex PCR. This sample yields 250,000 to 300,000 clones, of which roughly 90% are seen a single time; about 11% belongs to the top ten. The sequencing sample was made of peripheral blood. Receptor source: a woman aged 25 to 39 with COVID-19, enrolled during active disease. Both conserved end residues are part of each CDR3. The D gene is left open where the match is weak. Clone size is shown for a subset of rows, as once, few, many or a class of expanded clone.

size: NA
J: TRBJ1-2
V: TRBV28
D: NA
DNA: TGTGCCAGCAGTCCCCGTTTAGTTTCCTATGGCTACACCTTC
CDR3: CASSPRLVSYGYTF

size: NA
J: TRBJ2-1
V: TRBV9
D: TRBD2
DNA: TGTGCCAGCAGCTCTAGCGGGAGCGGGTCCTACAATGAGCAGTTCTTC
CDR3: CASSSSGSGSYNEQFF

size: once
J: TRBJ2-1
V: TRBV5-4
D: TRBD2
DNA: TGTGCCAGCAGCCTGAGCGGGGTTAGCTCCTACAATGAGCAGTTCTTC
CDR3: CASSLSGVSSYNEQFF

size: NA
J: TRBJ2-7
V: TRBV4-2
D: TRBD1
DNA: TGTGCCAGCAGCCAAGATACAGGGGGTACCTACGAGCAGTACTTC
CDR3: CASSQDTGGTYEQYF

size: NA
J: TRBJ2-7
V: TRBV27
D: NA
DNA: TGTGCCAGCAGTTTACTCGCGGGGAAGGGCGAGCAGTACTTC
CDR3: CASSLLAGKGEQYF

size: NA
J: TRBJ2-1
V: TRBV9
D: TRBD2
DNA: TGTGCCAGCAGCGTATCAGCGGGAGTGTTGACTGAGCAGTTCTTC
CDR3: CASSVSAGVLTEQFF

size: NA
J: TRBJ1-4
V: TRBV18
D: NA
DNA: TGTGCCAGCTCCCCGGTCGGTGAAAAACTGTTTTTT
CDR3: CASSPVGEKLFF

size: NA
J: TRBJ1-5
V: TRBV24-1
D: TRBD1
DNA: TGTGCCACCAGTGATTCGACAGGGTCCCCCAATCAGCCCCAGCATTTT
CDR3: CATSDSTGSPNQPQHF

size: NA
J: TRBJ2-1
V: TRBV4-3
D: TRBD2
DNA: TGCGCCAGCAGCCAAGATACAAAACTAGCGGGAGGGGATTACAATGAGCAGTTCTTC
CDR3: CASSQDTKLAGGDYNEQFF

size: NA
J: TRBJ2-3
V: TRBV7-3
D: NA
DNA: TGTGCCAGCAGCTTATCGCGGCTATCCAGGGGCGATACGCAGTATTTT
CDR3: CASSLSRLSRGDTQYF

size: few
J: TRBJ2-3
V: TRBV5-1
D: TRBD2
DNA: TGCGCCAGCAGCTTCCCTAGCGGGAGCGTGGAAGATACGCAGTATTTT
CDR3: CASSFPSGSVEDTQYF

size: NA
J: TRBJ2-3
V: TRBV24-1
D: TRBD2
DNA: TGTGCCACCGGGCTAGCGGGATCAACAGATACGCAGTATTTT
CDR3: CATGLAGSTDTQYF

size: NA
J: TRBJ2-7
V: TRBV7-8
D: NA
DNA: TGTGCCAGCAGCCCCCGGGACGAGCAGTACTTC
CDR3: CASSPRDEQYF

size: NA
J: TRBJ1-5
V: TRBV2
D: TRBD1
DNA: TGTGCCAGCATGCTAACAGGGGGCGCGGATCAGCCCCAGCATTTT
CDR3: CASMLTGGADQPQHF

size: NA
J: TRBJ1-3
V: TRBV7-9
D: NA
DNA: TGTGCCAGCAGCTTTTCCAGGTCGGTTGGAAACACCATATATTTT
CDR3: CASSFSRSVGNTIYF

size: NA
J: TRBJ2-7
V: TRBV6-6
D: TRBD1
DNA: TGTGCCAGCAGTTACCGGCAGGGGGAAGAGCAGTACTTC
CDR3: CASSYRQGEEQYF

size: once
J: TRBJ2-1
V: TRBV10-1
D: TRBD2
DNA: TGCGCCAGCAGTGACCAACTAGCGGGAGCCTACAATGAGCAGTTCTTC
CDR3: CASSDQLAGAYNEQFF

size: once
J: TRBJ2-1
V: TRBV9
D: NA
DNA: TGTGCCAGCAGCGTACTCCCAGACAATGAGCAGTTCTTC
CDR3: CASSVLPDNEQFF

size: NA
J: TRBJ2-7
V: TRBV3-1/TRBV3-2
D: NA
DNA: TGTGCCAGCAGCCACGGCGTGAGGGACTTTTACTACGAGCAGTACTTC
CDR3: CASSHGVRDFYYEQYF

size: NA
J: TRBJ2-6
V: TRBV9
D: NA
DNA: TGTGCCAGCAGCGTAGCCCCAGGGGCCAACGTCCTGACTTTC
CDR3: CASSVAPGANVLTF

size: NA
J: TRBJ2-5
V: TRBV28
D: NA
DNA: TGTGCCAGCAGTATAGTAAATCAGGGAGAGACCCAGTACTTC
CDR3: CASSIVNQGETQYF

size: NA
J: TRBJ2-2
V: TRBV5-1
D: NA
DNA: TGCGCCAGCAGGAAAGTCGGAGAAGGGGAGCTGTTTTTT
CDR3: CASRKVGEGELFF

size: NA
J: TRBJ2-7
V: TRBV5-6
D: NA
DNA: TGTGCCAGCAGCACGGGACGACGGGAGCGCTACGAGCAGTACTTC
CDR3: CASSTGRRERYEQYF

size: NA
J: TRBJ2-3
V: TRBV9
D: TRBD2
DNA: TGTGCCAGCAGCGTAGTAAGCGGGAGCTCGACAGATACGCAGTATTTT
CDR3: CASSVVSGSSTDTQYF

size: NA
J: TRBJ2-1
V: TRBV7-6
D: NA
DNA: TGTGCCAGCAGCCCTTCTTTAGCACCAAGCTCCTACAATGAGCAGTTCTTC
CDR3: CASSPSLAPSSYNEQFF

size: NA
J: TRBJ1-2
V: TRBV4-3
D: TRBD1
DNA: TGCGCCAGCAGCCAAGATTATGAGACAGGGGGCTATGGCTACACCTTC
CDR3: CASSQDYETGGYGYTF

size: NA
J: TRBJ1-6
V: TRBV5-8
D: TRBD1
DNA: TGTGCCAGCAGCTTGGTTGGGAGACAGGGGAGCTCACCCCTCCACTTT
CDR3: CASSLVGRQGSSPLHF

size: NA
J: TRBJ2-3
V: TRBV3-1/TRBV3-2
D: TRBD2
DNA: TGTGCCAGCAGAGAATCGGAGCGGGACTCAGATACGCAGTATTTT
CDR3: CASRESERDSDTQYF

size: NA
J: TRBJ2-1
V: TRBV29-1
D: NA
DNA: TGCAGCGGCCATGGGGGGAATGAGCAGTTCTTC
CDR3: CSGHGGNEQFF

size: once
J: TRBJ1-1
V: TRBV10-3
D: TRBD1
DNA: TGTGCCATCAGTGAGTCAATAATGGGGACAGGGGAAGCTTTCTTT
CDR3: CAISESIMGTGEAFF

size: NA
J: TRBJ2-2
V: TRBV7-3
D: NA
DNA: TGTGCCAGCAGCGCAGCAGGCGGGATCTACGGCGGGGAGCTGTTTTTT
CDR3: CASSAAGGIYGGELFF

size: once
J: TRBJ2-2
V: TRBV4-3
D: TRBD2
DNA: TGCGCCAGCGGAGCGGGAGGGCCGTACACCGGGGAGCTGTTTTTT
CDR3: CASGAGGPYTGELFF

size: NA
J: TRBJ1-5
V: TRBV4-1
D: NA
DNA: TGCGCCAGCAGCCAAGATGGCAGGAAGGTTCAGCCCCAGCATTTT
CDR3: CASSQDGRKVQPQHF

size: NA
J: TRBJ2-5
V: TRBV7-6
D: NA
DNA: TGTGCCAGCAGCCCTAGAGACAGCCACCCTGTTCAAGAGACCCAGTACTTC
CDR3: CASSPRDSHPVQETQYF

size: NA
J: TRBJ2-6
V: TRBV28
D: NA
DNA: TGTGCCACCTGGGGGGTTGGCTCTGGGGCCAACGTCCTGACTTTC
CDR3: CATWGVGSGANVLTF

size: NA
J: TRBJ2-7
V: TRBV6-5
D: TRBD2
DNA: TGTGCCAGCAGCCCCGCCGGGACTAGTTCCTACGAGCAGTACTTC
CDR3: CASSPAGTSSYEQYF

size: NA
J: TRBJ2-5
V: TRBV5-1
D: TRBD2
DNA: TGCGCCAGCAGCTTAAGCGGGACGAACTCGGAGACCCAGTACTTC
CDR3: CASSLSGTNSETQYF

size: once
J: TRBJ1-5
V: TRBV21-1
D: NA
DNA: TGTGCCAGCAGCAAAATGGTCCGGGGAATACGGAATCAGCCCCAGCATTTT
CDR3: CASSKMVRGIRNQPQHF

size: NA
J: TRBJ2-3
V: TRBV21-1
D: NA
DNA: TGTGCCAGCAGCACACAGGGCCCTAGCACAGATACGCAGTATTTT
CDR3: CASSTQGPSTDTQYF

size: NA
J: TRBJ1-1
V: TRBV6-5
D: TRBD1
DNA: TGTGCCAGCAGTTTCCTGGGACAGAGCACTGAAGCTTTCTTT
CDR3: CASSFLGQSTEAFF

size: NA
J: TRBJ2-7
V: TRBV28
D: NA
DNA: TGTGCCAGCAGTTTAGTAAAGGGGGGGTACGAGCAGTACTTC
CDR3: CASSLVKGGYEQYF

size: NA
J: TRBJ1-3
V: TRBV7-9
D: NA
DNA: TGTGCCAGCAGTGACAGGGGAAACACCATATATTTT
CDR3: CASSDRGNTIYF

size: NA
J: TRBJ2-7
V: TRBV30
D: NA
DNA: TGTGCCTGGAGCCAGGGGTACGAGCAGTACTTC
CDR3: CAWSQGYEQYF

size: NA
J: TRBJ2-7
V: TRBV7-9
D: NA
DNA: TGTGCCAGCAGCCAGGGGTTGTACGAGCAGTACTTC
CDR3: CASSQGLYEQYF

size: NA
J: TRBJ2-7
V: TRBV15
D: NA
DNA: TGTGCCACCAGCAGACTACAGGTTTCGGGCGAGCAGTACTTC
CDR3: CATSRLQVSGEQYF

size: NA
J: TRBJ1-1
V: TRBV4-3
D: NA
DNA: TGCGCCAGCAGCCAAGTTGGGACACACACTGAAGCTTTCTTT
CDR3: CASSQVGTHTEAFF

size: NA
J: TRBJ1-4
V: TRBV5-4
D: NA
DNA: TGTGCCAGCAGCTTGGTCCGGGGAGGTAAACTGTTTTTT
CDR3: CASSLVRGGKLFF

size: NA
J: TRBJ1-2
V: TRBV28
D: TRBD1
DNA: TGTGCCAGCAGATGGACAGGGGAAGGCTATGGCTACACCTTC
CDR3: CASRWTGEGYGYTF

size: NA
J: TRBJ2-7
V: TRBV9
D: NA
DNA: TGTGCCAGCAGCGCCTTTGCGGGTGGGTCCTACGAGCAGTACTTC
CDR3: CASSAFAGGSYEQYF

size: once
J: TRBJ2-7
V: TRBV4-1
D: TRBD1
DNA: TGCGCCAGCAGCTTGACAGGGGACTACGAGCAGTACTTC
CDR3: CASSLTGDYEQYF

size: NA
J: TRBJ2-2
V: TRBV3-1/TRBV3-2
D: NA
DNA: TGTGCCAGCAGCCAGGCCACCGGGGAGCTGTTTTTT
CDR3: CASSQATGELFF

size: NA
J: TRBJ1-6
V: TRBV2
D: NA
DNA: TGTGCCAGCAGTGAAGTCGTGGGGGGTTCACCCCTCCACTTT
CDR3: CASSEVVGGSPLHF

size: NA
J: TRBJ2-2
V: TRBV11-1
D: TRBD1
DNA: TGTGCCAGCAGCCGTACAGGGGACACCGGGGAGCTGTTTTTT
CDR3: CASSRTGDTGELFF